The entry below describes one T cell receptor beta chain. What it binds is unknown. The data were taken from a study of T cell repertoires in cytomegalovirus infection. The wider study: CMV epitopes, recently identified HLA-C-restricted and well-studied HLA-B-restricted, were used.

TCRdb re-called the reads through MiXCR, storing one row per CDR3 protein. The top ten clones hold about 45% of a sample with 400,000 to 600,000 distinct CDR3 sequences, 42% of them seen once. Germline V gene lookup returns CDR1 DFQATT and CDR2 SNEGSKA (reference sequence). The CDR3 spans 14 residues. The germline V and J ends were trimmed by 2 bases and 5 bases, with 15 bases remaining between them. This specimen consisted of cultured PBMCs, obtained from culture after CMV antigen stimulation. This chain connects TRBV20-1 to TRBJ2-5, with a possible D match to TRBD2 (5 bases). The receptor was derived from a human donor in good health (CMV status not recorded). Some clones in this sample may be carry-over from other donors' samples. The CDR3 DNA reads as TGCAGTGCTAGACCTCTCCCCCGGGGTGAGACCCAGTACTTC. Encoded protein: CSARPLPRGETQYF.